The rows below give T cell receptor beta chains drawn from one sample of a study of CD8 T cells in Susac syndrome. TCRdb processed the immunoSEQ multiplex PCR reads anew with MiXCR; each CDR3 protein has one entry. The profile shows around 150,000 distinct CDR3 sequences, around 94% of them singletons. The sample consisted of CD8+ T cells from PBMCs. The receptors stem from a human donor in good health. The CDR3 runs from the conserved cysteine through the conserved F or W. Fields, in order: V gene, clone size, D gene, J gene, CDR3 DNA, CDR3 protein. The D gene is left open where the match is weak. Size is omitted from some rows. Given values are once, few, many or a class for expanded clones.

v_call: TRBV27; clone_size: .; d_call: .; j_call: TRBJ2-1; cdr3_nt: TGTGCCAGCAGTTTGGATGGGGAGCAGTTCTTC; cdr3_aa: CASSLDGEQFF
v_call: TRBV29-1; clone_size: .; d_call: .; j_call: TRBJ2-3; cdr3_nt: TGCAGCGTTGAAGAAAGTGCTAGCACAGATACGCAGTATTTT; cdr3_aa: CSVEESASTDTQYF
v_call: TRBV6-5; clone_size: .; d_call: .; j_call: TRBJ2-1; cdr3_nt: TGTGCCAGCAGTACTTCTAGCGTTTTATACAATGAGCAGTTCTTC; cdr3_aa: CASSTSSVLYNEQFF
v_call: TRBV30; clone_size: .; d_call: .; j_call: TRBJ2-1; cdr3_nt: TGTGCCTGGAGTATGGGCAGGGGTACTGAGCAGTTCTTC; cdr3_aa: CAWSMGRGTEQFF
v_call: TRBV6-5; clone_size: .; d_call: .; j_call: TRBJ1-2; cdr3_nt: TGTGCCAGCGGGCCAGAGAACTATGGCTACACCTTC; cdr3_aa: CASGPENYGYTF
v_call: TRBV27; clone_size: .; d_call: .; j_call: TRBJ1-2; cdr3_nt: TGTGCCAGCCGATACCAGGGGAATCGCTATGGCTACACCTTC; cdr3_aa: CASRYQGNRYGYTF
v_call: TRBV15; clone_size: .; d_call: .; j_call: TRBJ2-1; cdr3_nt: TGTGCCACCAGCACCCGACCGCCTTTGGAGCAGTTCTTC; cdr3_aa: CATSTRPPLEQFF
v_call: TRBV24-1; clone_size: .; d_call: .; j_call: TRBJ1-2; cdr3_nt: TGTGCCACAGGCAGGGATTTCGGCTACACCTTC; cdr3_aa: CATGRDFGYTF
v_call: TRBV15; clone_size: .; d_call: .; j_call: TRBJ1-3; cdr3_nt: TGTGCCACCAGCAGAGATTTGGCCTCTGGAAACACCATATATTTT; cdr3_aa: CATSRDLASGNTIYF
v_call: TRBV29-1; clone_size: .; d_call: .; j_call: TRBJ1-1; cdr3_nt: TGCAGCGTTGGAGGACACTCCAAGGGGACTGAAGCTTTCTTT; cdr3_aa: CSVGGHSKGTEAFF
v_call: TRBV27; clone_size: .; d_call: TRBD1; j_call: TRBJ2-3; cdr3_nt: TGTGCCAGCAGTTTATCGGACCCCGGGACAGACACAGATACGCAGTATTTT; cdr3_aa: CASSLSDPGTDTDTQYF
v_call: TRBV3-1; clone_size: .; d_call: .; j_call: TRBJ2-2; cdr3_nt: TGTGCCAGCAGCCATGCGGAGGTAACGAACACCGGGGAGCTGTTTTTT; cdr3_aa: CASSHAEVTNTGELFF
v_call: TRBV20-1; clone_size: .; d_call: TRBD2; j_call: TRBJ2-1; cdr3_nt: TGCAGTGCCCACTTTGGGGGGACCGGGACTAGCGGGAGTCGGCTTTACAATGAGCAGTTCTTC; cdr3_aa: CSAHFGGTGTSGSRLYNEQFF
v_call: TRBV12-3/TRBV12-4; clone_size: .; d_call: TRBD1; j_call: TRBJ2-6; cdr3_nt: TGTGCCAGCAGCACAGGGGACTCTGGGGCCAACGTCCTGACTTTC; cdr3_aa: CASSTGDSGANVLTF
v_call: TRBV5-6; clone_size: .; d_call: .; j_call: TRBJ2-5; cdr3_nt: TGTGCCAGCAGCTCCGGGCCAGGGGTCGTAAAGACCCAGTACTTC; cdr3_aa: CASSSGPGVVKTQYF
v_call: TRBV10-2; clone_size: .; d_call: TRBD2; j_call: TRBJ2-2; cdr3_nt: TGCGCCAGCAGTGAGAGGCGGGAGAGAGGCGGGGAGCTGTTTTTT; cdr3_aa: CASSERRERGGELFF
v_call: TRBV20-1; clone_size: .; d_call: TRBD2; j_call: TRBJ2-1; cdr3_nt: TGCAGTGCTCGCCTAGCGGGATACTTCAAGGATGAGCAGTTCTTC; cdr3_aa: CSARLAGYFKDEQFF
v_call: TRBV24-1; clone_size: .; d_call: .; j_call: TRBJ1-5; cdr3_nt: TGTGCCACCAGTGAGGACAGTAGCAATCAGCCCCAGCATTTT; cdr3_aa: CATSEDSSNQPQHF
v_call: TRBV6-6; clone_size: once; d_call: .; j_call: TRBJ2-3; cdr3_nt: TGTGCCAGCAGTTACGCCCTTACAGATACGCAGTATTTT; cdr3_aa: CASSYALTDTQYF
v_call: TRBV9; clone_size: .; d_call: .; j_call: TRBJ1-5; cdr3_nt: TGTGCCAGCAGCGTCGACAGTCGCAATCAGCCCCAGCATTTT; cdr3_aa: CASSVDSRNQPQHF
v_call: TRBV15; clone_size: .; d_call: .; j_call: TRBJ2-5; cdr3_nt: TGTGCCTCGGGGATTTCGGGACGGTTAGGAGAGACCCAGTACTTC; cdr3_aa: CASGISGRLGETQYF
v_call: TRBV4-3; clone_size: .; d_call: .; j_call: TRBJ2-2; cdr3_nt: TGCGCCAGCAGCCAAGATCAAATTGAGACAACCTATCTGGTCGGGGAGCTGTTTTTT; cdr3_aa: CASSQDQIETTYLVGELFF
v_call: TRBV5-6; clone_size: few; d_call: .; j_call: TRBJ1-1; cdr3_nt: TGTGCCAGCAGCGTAATCATGAACACTGAAGCTTTCTTT; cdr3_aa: CASSVIMNTEAFF
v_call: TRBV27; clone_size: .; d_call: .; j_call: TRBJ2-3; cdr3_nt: TGTGCCAGCAGTTTATGGAGCACAGATACGCAGTATTTT; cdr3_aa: CASSLWSTDTQYF
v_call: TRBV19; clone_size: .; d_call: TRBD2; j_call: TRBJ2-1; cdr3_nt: TGTGCCAGTAGTACCGGGACTAGCTCCTACAATGAGCAGTTCTTC; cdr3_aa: CASSTGTSSYNEQFF
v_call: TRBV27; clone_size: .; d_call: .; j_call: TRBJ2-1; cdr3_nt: TGTGCCAGCAGTTTCCAGCCCGGTAGGAATGAGCAGTTCTTC; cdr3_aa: CASSFQPGRNEQFF
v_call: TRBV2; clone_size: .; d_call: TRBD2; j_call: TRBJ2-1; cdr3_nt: TGTGCCACCTTAGCGGGTACCTACAATGAGCAGTTCTTC; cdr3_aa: CATLAGTYNEQFF
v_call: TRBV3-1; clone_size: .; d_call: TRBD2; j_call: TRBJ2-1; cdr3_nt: TGTGCCAGCAGCCAAGATCTACTAGCGGTTGGGAATGAGCAGTTCTTC; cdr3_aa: CASSQDLLAVGNEQFF
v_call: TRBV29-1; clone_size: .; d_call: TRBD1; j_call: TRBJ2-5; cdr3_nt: TGCAGCGTTGAGGTGGGGACAGGGGAAGAGACCCAGTACTTC; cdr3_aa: CSVEVGTGEETQYF
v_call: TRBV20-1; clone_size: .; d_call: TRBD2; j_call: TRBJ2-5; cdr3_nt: TGCAGTGCTAGGGGGTGGCTAGCGGGAGCGGGAGAGACCCAGTACTTC; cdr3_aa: CSARGWLAGAGETQYF
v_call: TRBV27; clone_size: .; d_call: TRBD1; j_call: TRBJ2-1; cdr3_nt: TGTGCCAGCAGTTTCGGACAGGGGGGAGGGCATGAGCAGTTCTTC; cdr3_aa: CASSFGQGGGHEQFF
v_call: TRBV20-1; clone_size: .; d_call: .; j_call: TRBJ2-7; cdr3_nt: TGCAGTGCTAGAGATCTGGGGACCGCGGGATACGAGCAGTACTTC; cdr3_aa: CSARDLGTAGYEQYF
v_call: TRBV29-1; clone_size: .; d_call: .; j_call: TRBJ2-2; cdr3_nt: TGCAGCGTTGAGCTGGCCTCTCGCGGGGAGCTGTTTTTT; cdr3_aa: CSVELASRGELFF
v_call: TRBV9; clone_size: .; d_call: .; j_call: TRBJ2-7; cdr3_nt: TGTGCCAGCAGCGTAGAGGGGTCGATCGAGCAGTACTTC; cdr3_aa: CASSVEGSIEQYF
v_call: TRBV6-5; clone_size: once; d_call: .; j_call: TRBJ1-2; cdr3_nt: TGTGCCAGCCACGGGCAGGTTGGCTACACCTTC; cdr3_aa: CASHGQVGYTF
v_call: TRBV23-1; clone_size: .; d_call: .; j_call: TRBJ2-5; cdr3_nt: TGCGCCAGCAGTCAATCGACAGTCAGGTGGACCCAGTACTTC; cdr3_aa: CASSQSTVRWTQYF
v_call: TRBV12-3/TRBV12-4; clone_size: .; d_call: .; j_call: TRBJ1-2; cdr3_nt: TGTGCCAGCAGTCGCGGGGGATTCTATGGCTACACCTTC; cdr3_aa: CASSRGGFYGYTF
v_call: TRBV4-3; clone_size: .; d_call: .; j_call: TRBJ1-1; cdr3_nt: TGCGCCAGCAGCCAAGATGACGGGCGCGTGATGTACACTGAAGCTTTCTTT; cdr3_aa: CASSQDDGRVMYTEAFF
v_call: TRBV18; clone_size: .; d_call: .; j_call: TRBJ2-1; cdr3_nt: TGTGCCAGCTCACCAGGTATATCCTACAATGAGCAGTTCTTC; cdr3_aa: CASSPGISYNEQFF
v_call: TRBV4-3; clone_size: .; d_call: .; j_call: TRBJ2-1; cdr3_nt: TGCGCCAGCAGCCAAGGTGGGGCGACTGAGCAGTTCTTC; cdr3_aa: CASSQGGATEQFF
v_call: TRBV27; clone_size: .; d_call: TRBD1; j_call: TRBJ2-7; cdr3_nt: TGTGCCAGCAGTTGGACGGGACAGTACCACGAGCAGTACTTC; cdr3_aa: CASSWTGQYHEQYF
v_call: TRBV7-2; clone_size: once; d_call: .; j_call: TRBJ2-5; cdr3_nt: TGTGCCAGCAGCCCCGACACCAACACAGAGACCCAGTACTTC; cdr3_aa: CASSPDTNTETQYF
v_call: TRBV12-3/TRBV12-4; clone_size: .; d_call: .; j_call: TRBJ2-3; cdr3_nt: TGTGCCAGCGGGAGCGGAGCCTCTAGCACAGATACGCAGTATTTT; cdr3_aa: CASGSGASSTDTQYF
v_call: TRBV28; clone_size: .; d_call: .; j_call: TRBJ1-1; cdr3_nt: TGTGCCAGCAAGACAGGGAACACTGAAGCTTTCTTT; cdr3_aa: CASKTGNTEAFF
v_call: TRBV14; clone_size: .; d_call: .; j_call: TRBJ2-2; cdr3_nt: TGTGCCAGCAGCCAAGGAAGAGGTGGGGCGGCCGCCGGGGAGCTGTTTTTT; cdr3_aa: CASSQGRGGAAAGELFF
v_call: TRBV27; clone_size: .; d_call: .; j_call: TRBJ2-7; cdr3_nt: TGTGCCAGCACCCTGAGGGGCAGTTCCGAGCAGTACTTC; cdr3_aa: CASTLRGSSEQYF
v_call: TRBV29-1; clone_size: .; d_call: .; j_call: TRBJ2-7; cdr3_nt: TGCAGCGTTGAAGTTGACACCACCTACGAGCAGTACTTC; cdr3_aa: CSVEVDTTYEQYF
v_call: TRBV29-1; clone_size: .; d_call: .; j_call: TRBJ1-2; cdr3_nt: TGCAGCGTTGAAGATCAGAGGGGACTAGCCTATGGCTACACCTTC; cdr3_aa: CSVEDQRGLAYGYTF